The subject of this entry is one TCR beta chain. Enrolled during active infection, Seattle patients were then followed longitudinally. This sample was included in a study of blood T cell repertoires in COVID-19. Study information: The samples span acute and convalescent COVID-19 from the United States, Italy and Spain. From T cells, B-cell-depleted T cells, or PBMCs came the material, which was cDNA or gDNA.

This CDR3 comprises 15 residues. V lost 1 base, J lost 7 bases, and 8 bases stayed unmatched. Germline V CDR1 and CDR2: GTSNPN, SVGIG (reference sequence). Original processing notes: Amplification with reference gene primers provided the estimates of nucleated cell counts. Data came from immunoSEQ multiplex PCR; TCRdb stores just in-frame clones and leaves some out. D and trimming were read from the DNA, whereas the V and J calls and clone size are those reported in that table. The table records around 76,000 clones, approximately 80% of them present only once. The clonotype was recovered from a man aged 50 to 60 with COVID-19, enrolled during active disease. The sequencing input was peripheral blood. This sequence joins TRBV30 and TRBJ2-1; 9 nucleotides align to TRBD2. For the CDR3, the DNA is TGTGCCTGGAGTGCCCTAGCGGGATGGAAAAATGAGCAGTTCTTC. Its protein is CAWSALAGWKNEQFF.